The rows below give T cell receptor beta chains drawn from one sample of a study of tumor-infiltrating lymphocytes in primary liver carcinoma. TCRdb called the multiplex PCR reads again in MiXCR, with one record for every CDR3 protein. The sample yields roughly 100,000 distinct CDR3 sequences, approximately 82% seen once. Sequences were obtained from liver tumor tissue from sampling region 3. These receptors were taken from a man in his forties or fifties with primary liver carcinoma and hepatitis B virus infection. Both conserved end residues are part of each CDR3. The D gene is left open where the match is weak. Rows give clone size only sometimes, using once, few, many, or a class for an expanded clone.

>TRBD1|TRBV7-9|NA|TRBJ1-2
CASRWDRRCHGYTF
TGTGCCAGCAGATGGGACAGGAGGTGTCATGGATACACCTTC
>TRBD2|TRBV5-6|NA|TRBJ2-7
CPSSPWTSGRANEQYF
TGTCCCAGCAGCCCCTGGACTAGCGGGAGGGCCAACGAGCAATACTTC
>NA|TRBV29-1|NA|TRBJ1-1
CSASPDWAMNTKALF
TGCAGCGCTTCCCCGGATTGGGCAATGAACACTAAAGCTCTCTTT
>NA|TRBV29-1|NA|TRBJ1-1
CSVRPSGRNSEAFF
TGTAGCGTCCGCCCGTCCGGGAGAAACAGTGAAGCTTTCTTT
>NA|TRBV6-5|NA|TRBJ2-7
CASSYGGRGHTYGQYF
TGTGCCAGCAGTTACGGAGGCAGGGGACATACCTACGGACAGTACTTC
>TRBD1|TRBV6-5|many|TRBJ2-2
CASSRRPPTGANTGELFF
TGTGCCAGCAGTCGTCGCCCCCCAACAGGGGCGAACACCGGGGAGCTGTTTTTT
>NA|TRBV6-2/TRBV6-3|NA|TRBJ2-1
CASRTIGRSEQFF
TGTGCCAGCAGGACTATCGGGAGAAGTGAGCAGTTCTTC
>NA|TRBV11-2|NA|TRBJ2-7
CASSSNTGRSYEQYF
TGTGCCAGCAGCTCAAACACAGGGAGATCCTACGAGCAGTACTTC
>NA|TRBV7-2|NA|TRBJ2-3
CASILGSGTDTQYF
TGTGCCAGCATTCTAGGTAGCGGCACAGATACACAGTATTTT
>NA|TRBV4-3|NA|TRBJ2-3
CASIQGGAPDTQYF
TGCGCCAGCATCCAGGGGGGTGCACCGGACACGCAGTATTTT
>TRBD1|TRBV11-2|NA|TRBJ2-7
CSSSKDRAEEQYF
TGTAGCAGCAGCAAGGACAGGGCGGAAGAGCAGTACTTC
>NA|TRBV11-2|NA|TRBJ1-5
CASSLVGVRGSNQPHHF
TGTGCCAGCAGCTTAGTAGGGGTAAGAGGGAGCAATCAGCCTCACCATTTT
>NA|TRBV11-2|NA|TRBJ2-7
CASSLGARWKQYF
TGTGCCAGCAGCTTAGGGGCCCGATGGAAGCAGTACTTC
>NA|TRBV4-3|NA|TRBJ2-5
CANIQVLMAAQYF
TGCGCCAACATCCAAGTCCTAATGGCGGCCCAGTACTTC
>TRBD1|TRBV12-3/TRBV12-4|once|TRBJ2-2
CASSHDRGGTGDLFF
TGTGCCAGCAGCCACGACAGGGGGGGCACAGGGGACCTGTTTTTT
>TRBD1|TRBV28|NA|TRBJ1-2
CISSFAGTGILYYGYTF
TGCATCAGCAGTTTCGCCGGGACAGGGATTCTCTACTATGGCTACACCTTC
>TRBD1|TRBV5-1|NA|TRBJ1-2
CASSHWTGSDGYTF
TGCGCCAGCAGCCATTGGACAGGGAGCGATGGCTACACCTTC
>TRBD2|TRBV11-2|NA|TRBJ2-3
CASSLDPGGTSADTQYF
TGTGCCAGTAGCTTAGATCCGGGGGGGACTAGCGCAGATACGCAGTATTTT
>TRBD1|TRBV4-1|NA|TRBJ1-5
CASSQGTGGDQPPHF
TGCGCCAGCAGCCAAGGGACAGGGGGCGATCAACCCCCGCATTTT
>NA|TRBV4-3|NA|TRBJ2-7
CASSQEQRFKQYF
TGCGCCAGCAGCCAAGAACAGCGCTTCAAGCAGTACTTC
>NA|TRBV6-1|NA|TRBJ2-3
CASSEIGGHYTNTLYF
TGTGCCAGCAGTGAAATAGGAGGACACTACACAAATACGCTGTATTTT
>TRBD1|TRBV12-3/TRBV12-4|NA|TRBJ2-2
CASSTYRGRPGELFF
TGTGCCAGCAGCACGTACAGGGGGCGCCCAGGGGAGCTGTTTTTT
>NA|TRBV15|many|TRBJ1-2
CATSRDFGGTGYTF
TGTGCCACCAGCAGAGATTTCGGGGGAACCGGCTACACCTTC
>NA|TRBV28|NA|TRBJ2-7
CANSPERRGDEQYF
TGTGCCAACAGTCCCGAGAGACGGGGTGACGAGCAGTACTTC
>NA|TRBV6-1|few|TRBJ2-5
CASSEAMGGQETQYF
TGTGCCAGCAGTGAAGCGATGGGCGGTCAAGAGACCCAGTACTTC
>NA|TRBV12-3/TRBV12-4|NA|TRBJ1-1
CTTTGLGTEAFF
TGTACCACGACCGGACTGGGAACTGAAGCTTTCTTT
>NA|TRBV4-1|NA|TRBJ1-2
CASSPSTGLNNGYTF
TGCGCCAGCAGCCCGTCCACCGGACTCAACAATGGCTACACCTTC
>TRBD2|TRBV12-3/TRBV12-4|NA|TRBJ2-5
CASNLAGVETQCF
TGTGCCAGCAATCTAGCGGGAGTTGAGACCCAGTGCTTC
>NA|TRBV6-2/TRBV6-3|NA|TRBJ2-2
CASSPSDTEELFF
TGTGCCAGCAGTCCCTCGGACACCGAGGAGCTGTTTTTT
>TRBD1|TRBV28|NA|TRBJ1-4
CASSSSGTGSLNEKLFF
TGTGCCAGCAGTAGTAGCGGGACAGGGAGCCTTAATGAAAAACTGTTTTTT
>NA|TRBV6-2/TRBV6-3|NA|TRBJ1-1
CASRRGGMNIETFF
TGTGCCAGTCGGCGAGGGGGGATGAACATTGAAACTTTCTTC
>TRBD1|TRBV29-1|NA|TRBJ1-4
CSTSGQGHYERLFF
TGCAGTACTTCTGGACAGGGGCATTATGAAAGACTGTTTTTC
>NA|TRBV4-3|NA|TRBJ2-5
CASSHYVAEEETQYF
TGCGCCAGCAGCCATTATGTAGCGGAGGAAGAGACCCAGTACTTC
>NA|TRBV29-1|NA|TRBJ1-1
CSGTTQNTEAFF
TGTAGCGGAACAACCCAGAACACTGAAGCTTTCTTT
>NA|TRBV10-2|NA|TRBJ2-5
CANKTSTQTLYF
TGTGCCAACAAGACCAGTACTCAGACCCTGTACTTC
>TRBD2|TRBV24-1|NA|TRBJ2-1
CAISDATSGQKNEQFF
TGTGCCATAAGTGATGCCACTAGCGGCCAGAAGAATGAGCAGTTCTTC
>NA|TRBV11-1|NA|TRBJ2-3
CVSSSGGISVGARTDTQYF
TGTGTCAGTAGCTCTGGGGGAATCTCTGTTGGAGCCCGCACAGATACGCAGTATTTT
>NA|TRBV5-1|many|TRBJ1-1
CASARGLALMNTEAFF
TGCGCCAGCGCGCGTGGGCTCGCGCTCATGAACACTGAAGCTTTCTTT
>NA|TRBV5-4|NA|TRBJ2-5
CASSLRQGAREMQYF
TGTGCCAGCAGCTTGAGACAGGGAGCGCGGGAAATGCAGTACTTC
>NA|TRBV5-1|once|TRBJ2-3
CASSLNGRASTDAQYF
TGCGCCAGCAGTTTGAACGGCCGTGCTAGCACAGATGCGCAGTATTTT
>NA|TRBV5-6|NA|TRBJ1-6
CASFGMSGSYNSPLHF
TGTGCCAGCTTCGGCATGTCGGGCTCCTATAATTCACCCCTCCACTTT
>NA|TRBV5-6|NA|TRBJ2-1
CANSLAVRLVGSNEQFF
TGTGCCAACAGCTTGGCTGTTCGACTAGTGGGAAGTAATGAGCAGTTCTTC
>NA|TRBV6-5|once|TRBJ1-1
CATRWISNSETFF
TGTGCCACCAGGTGGATCTCGAACAGTGAAACTTTCTTT